Listed below are T cell receptor beta chains from one sample, sequenced in a study of blood T cell repertoires in COVID-19. Only in-frame clones appear in the TCRdb table, and some are missing; sequencing was by immunoSEQ multiplex PCR. Altogether roughly 380,000 clones are present, around 87% being singletons, with the ten largest covering approximately 1.2%. The sample was PBMCs or T cells enriched from blood (not recorded which). The receptors originated from a young man who had recovered from COVID-19. Each CDR3 is given with its conserved first and last residue.

V gene: TRBV7-9; J gene: TRBJ1-1; CDR3 protein: CASSGQVNTEAFF
V gene: TRBV30; J gene: TRBJ2-2; CDR3 protein: CARDLGRSTGELFF
V gene: TRBV19; J gene: TRBJ1-5; CDR3 protein: CASRFDRGQPQHF
V gene: TRBV6-2/TRBV6-3; J gene: TRBJ1-2; CDR3 protein: CASSYGQSGYTF
V gene: TRBV9; J gene: TRBJ1-2; CDR3 protein: CASSTPGQGDGYTF
V gene: TRBV27; J gene: TRBJ1-1; CDR3 protein: CASSLRRAGLGTYTEAFF
V gene: TRBV3-1/TRBV3-2; J gene: TRBJ2-7; CDR3 protein: CATYRAGEQYF
V gene: TRBV6-6; J gene: TRBJ1-4; CDR3 protein: CASSFRGRGSNEKLFF
V gene: TRBV7-6; J gene: TRBJ1-1; CDR3 protein: CASSLVQGAKNTEAFF
V gene: TRBV5-1; J gene: TRBJ1-5; CDR3 protein: CASSPTGINQPQHF
V gene: TRBV19; J gene: TRBJ1-3; CDR3 protein: CASTSPGTVRSGNTIYF
V gene: TRBV6-5; J gene: TRBJ1-2; CDR3 protein: CASRDTGGIYGYTF
V gene: TRBV5-6; J gene: TRBJ1-2; CDR3 protein: CASSLVDRDYYGYTF
V gene: TRBV10-1; J gene: TRBJ1-3; CDR3 protein: CASSEGTPGNTIYF
V gene: TRBV5-1; J gene: TRBJ1-2; CDR3 protein: CASSSLLQGSYGYTF
V gene: TRBV18; J gene: TRBJ1-5; CDR3 protein: CASSPSGQPQHF
V gene: TRBV5-1; J gene: TRBJ2-7; CDR3 protein: CASSTYRDEQYF
V gene: TRBV5-1; J gene: TRBJ1-2; CDR3 protein: CASKRTGEIYGYTF
V gene: TRBV19; J gene: TRBJ2-4; CDR3 protein: CASSIGAGSTSKNIQYF
V gene: TRBV6-5; J gene: TRBJ2-2; CDR3 protein: CASSTGQGYTGELFF
V gene: TRBV6-5; J gene: TRBJ2-7; CDR3 protein: CAGSPGNLEQYF
V gene: TRBV30; J gene: TRBJ1-1; CDR3 protein: CAWSADSLNTEAFF
V gene: TRBV19; J gene: TRBJ1-4; CDR3 protein: CASRHEPIRVNEKLFF
V gene: TRBV4-1; J gene: TRBJ2-6; CDR3 protein: CASSQTQASGANVLTF
V gene: TRBV19; J gene: TRBJ1-2; CDR3 protein: CASRPGQGAYGYTF
V gene: TRBV6-2/TRBV6-3; J gene: TRBJ1-5; CDR3 protein: CASSQDRGRQPQHF
V gene: TRBV7-9; J gene: TRBJ1-2; CDR3 protein: CASSSNRGPSYGYTF
V gene: TRBV11-1; J gene: TRBJ1-2; CDR3 protein: CASSLETGIYGYTF
V gene: TRBV2; J gene: TRBJ1-4; CDR3 protein: CASRGQGGGEKLFF
V gene: TRBV27; J gene: TRBJ2-3; CDR3 protein: CASSRGSGGNTDTQYF
V gene: TRBV5-1; J gene: TRBJ1-2; CDR3 protein: CASSLALQGTYTF
V gene: TRBV7-9; J gene: TRBJ1-3; CDR3 protein: CASSLRGGNTIYF
V gene: TRBV5-1; J gene: TRBJ2-7; CDR3 protein: CASSYTGTGTYEQYF
V gene: TRBV7-3; J gene: TRBJ2-6; CDR3 protein: CASSLPGSLSGANVLTF
V gene: TRBV3-1/TRBV3-2; J gene: TRBJ1-2; CDR3 protein: CASSQVVRGQGGYTF
V gene: TRBV4-3; J gene: TRBJ2-7; CDR3 protein: CASSQDLQTTYEQYF
V gene: TRBV18; J gene: TRBJ2-3; CDR3 protein: CASSPRSAGRSTDTQYF
V gene: TRBV18; J gene: TRBJ1-2; CDR3 protein: CASSPAQGLDGYTF
V gene: TRBV14; J gene: TRBJ1-5; CDR3 protein: CASSQGGHLSNQPQHF
V gene: TRBV11-2; J gene: TRBJ2-1; CDR3 protein: CASSRTDNEQFF
V gene: TRBV6-2/TRBV6-3; J gene: TRBJ1-5; CDR3 protein: CASSTRTGYSNQPQHF
V gene: TRBV30; J gene: TRBJ1-2; CDR3 protein: CAWSSQGRYGYTF
V gene: TRBV10-1; J gene: TRBJ2-3; CDR3 protein: CASSETPRAGGRTDTQYF
V gene: TRBV11-2; J gene: TRBJ1-1; CDR3 protein: CASSSQTGGRTEAFF
V gene: TRBV3-1/TRBV3-2; J gene: TRBJ2-3; CDR3 protein: CASSQTLAGRDTQYF
V gene: TRBV7-9; J gene: TRBJ1-3; CDR3 protein: CASSSVTGGSGNTIYF
V gene: TRBV5-7; J gene: TRBJ1-2; CDR3 protein: CASSSPRTGIDGYTF
V gene: TRBV4-1; J gene: TRBJ2-7; CDR3 protein: CASSSPPTGIHEQYF
V gene: TRBV9; J gene: TRBJ2-7; CDR3 protein: CASSYRTDSYEQYF